This T cell receptor (beta chain) is drawn from a study of technical replicates of blood from a few donors. CDR1 is SGHRS and CDR2 is YFSETQ in the germline V gene. The CDR3 runs 16 residues. With 0 bases removed from V and 1 base from J, the gap between germline ends came to 10 bases. Repertoires were generated with immunoSEQ multiplex PCR, while TCRdb's copy carries only in-frame clones and drops some. This sample has tens of thousands of clones, with roughly 98% found just once. V is TRBV5-1 and J is TRBJ2-2, with a possible D match to TRBD1 (6 bases). What was sequenced was T cells isolated from PBMCs. The clonotype was recovered from a human donor in good health. In DNA form, the CDR3 reads TGCGCCAGCAGCTTGGGGGGGCGGCAGAACACCGGGGAGCTGTTTTTT. It translates to CASSLGGRQNTGELFF.